A selection of T cell receptor beta chains follows, all from one sample in a study of blood T cell repertoires in COVID-19. Profiling relied on immunoSEQ multiplex PCR, and the TCRdb table lists in-frame clones only, not all of them. Here the sample spans hundreds of thousands of clones, more than 85% being singletons. The sample comprised PBMCs or T cells enriched from blood (not recorded which). The receptors were sampled from a woman aged 30 to 39 who had recovered from COVID-19. Each CDR3 is given with its conserved first and last residue. The D gene is left open where the match is weak.

V gene,D gene,CDR3 protein
TRBV7-7,NA,CASSSGGTGKETQYF
TRBV10-2,TRBD1,CASSKTTGGDYEQYF
TRBV4-1,NA,CASRVTVSSYNEQFF
TRBV7-8,NA,CASSLRRDADTQYF
TRBV2,NA,CASDEGVSNQPQHF
TRBV19,TRBD1,CASSYDRGYGYTF
TRBV5-1,NA,CASSLSGVLNEKLFF
TRBV5-4,TRBD2,CASSSPSGVGDTQYF
TRBV7-8,NA,CASSLAGHPYGYTF
TRBV11-2,TRBD2,CASTIGLAGSNEQFF
TRBV5-1,TRBD1,CASSLGTGGNEQFF
TRBV7-6,TRBD1,CASSSEAGGEQPQHF
TRBV15,NA,CATSRDRFTGELFF
TRBV7-9,TRBD2,CASSLALAGDTGELFF
TRBV25-1,NA,CASSDTGSNTEAFF
TRBV9,NA,CASSPNRGDTQYF
TRBV2,NA,CASRGGVLVTEAFF
TRBV12-3/TRBV12-4,TRBD1,CASMQTGGQPQHF
TRBV5-1,NA,CASSLAGVTNEKLFF
TRBV3-1/TRBV3-2,TRBD2,CASSQRLAGARSGANVLTF
TRBV6-4,NA,CASSVVGTDYGYTF
TRBV3-1/TRBV3-2,NA,CASSPWGVRGYEQYF